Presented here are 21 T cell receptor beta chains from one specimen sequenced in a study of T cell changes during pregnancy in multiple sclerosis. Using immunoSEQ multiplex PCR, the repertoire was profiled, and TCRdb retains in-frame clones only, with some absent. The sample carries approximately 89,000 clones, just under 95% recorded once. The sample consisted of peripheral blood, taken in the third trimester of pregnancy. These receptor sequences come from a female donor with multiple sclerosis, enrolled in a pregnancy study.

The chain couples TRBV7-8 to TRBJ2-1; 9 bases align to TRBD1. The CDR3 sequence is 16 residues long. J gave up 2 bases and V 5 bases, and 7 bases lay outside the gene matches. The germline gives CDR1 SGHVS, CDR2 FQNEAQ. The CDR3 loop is CASSRPGQGPYNEQFF. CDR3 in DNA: TGTGCCAGCAGCAGGCCAGGACAGGGGCCCTACAATGAGCAGTTCTTC.

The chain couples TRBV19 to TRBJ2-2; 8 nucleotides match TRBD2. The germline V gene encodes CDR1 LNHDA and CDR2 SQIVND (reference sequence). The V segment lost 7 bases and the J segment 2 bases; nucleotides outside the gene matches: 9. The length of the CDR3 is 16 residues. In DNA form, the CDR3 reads TGTGCCAGTACCCCAAACGCGGGGGGAAACACCGGGGAGCTGTTTTTT. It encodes CASTPNAGGNTGELFF.

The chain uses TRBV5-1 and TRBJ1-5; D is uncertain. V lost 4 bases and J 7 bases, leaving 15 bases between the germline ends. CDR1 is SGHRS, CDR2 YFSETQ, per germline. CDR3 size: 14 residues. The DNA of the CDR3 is TGCGCCAGCAGCCCCGCGGGTCTTCCCCAGCCCCAGCATTTT. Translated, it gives CASSPAGLPQPQHF.

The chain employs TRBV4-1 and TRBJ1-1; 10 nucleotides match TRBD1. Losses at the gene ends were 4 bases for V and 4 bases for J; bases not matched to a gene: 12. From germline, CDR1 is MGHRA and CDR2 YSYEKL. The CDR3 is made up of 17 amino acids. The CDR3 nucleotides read TGCGCCAGCAGCCTCCTCGGACAGGGGGGATTTGGCACTGAAGCTTTCTTT. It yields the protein CASSLLGQGGFGTEAFF.

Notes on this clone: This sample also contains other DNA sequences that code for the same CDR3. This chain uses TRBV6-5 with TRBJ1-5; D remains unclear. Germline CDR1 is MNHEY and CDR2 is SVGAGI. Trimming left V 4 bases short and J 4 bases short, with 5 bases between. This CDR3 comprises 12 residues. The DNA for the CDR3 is TGTGCCAGCAGTTTCCCGAATCAGCCCCAGCATTTT. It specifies CASSFPNQPQHF.

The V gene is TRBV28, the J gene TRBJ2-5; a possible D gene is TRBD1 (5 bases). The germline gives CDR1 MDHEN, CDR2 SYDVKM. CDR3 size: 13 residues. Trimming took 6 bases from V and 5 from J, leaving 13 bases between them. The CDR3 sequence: CASRLQAHETQYF. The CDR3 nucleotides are TGTGCCAGCAGGCTACAGGCCCACGAGACCCAGTACTTC. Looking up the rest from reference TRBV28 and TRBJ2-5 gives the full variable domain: DVKVTQSSRYLVKRTGEKVFLECVQDMDHENMFWYRQDPGLGLRLIYFSYDVKMKEKGDIPEGYSVSREKKERFSLILESASTNQTSMYLCASRLQAHETQYFGPGTRLLVL.

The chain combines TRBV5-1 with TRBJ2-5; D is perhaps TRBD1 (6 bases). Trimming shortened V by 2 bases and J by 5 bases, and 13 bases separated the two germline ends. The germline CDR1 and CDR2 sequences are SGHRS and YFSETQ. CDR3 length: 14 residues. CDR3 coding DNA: TGCGCCAGCAGCTTTGGCACAGGGATGGAGACCCAGTACTTC. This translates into CASSFGTGMETQYF. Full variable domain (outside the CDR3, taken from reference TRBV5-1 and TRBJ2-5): KAGVTQTPRYLIKTRGQQVTLSCSPISGHRSVSWYQQTPGQGLQFLFEYFSETQRNKGNFPGRFSGRQFSNSRSEMNVSTLELGDSALYLCASSFGTGMETQYFGPGTRLLVL.

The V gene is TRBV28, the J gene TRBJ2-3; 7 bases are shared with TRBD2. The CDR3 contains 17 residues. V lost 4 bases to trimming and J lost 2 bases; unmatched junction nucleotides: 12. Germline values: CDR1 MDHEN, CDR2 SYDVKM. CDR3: CASSSLIVGGVTDTQYF. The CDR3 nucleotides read TGTGCCAGCAGTTCCCTTATAGTTGGGGGGGTCACAGATACGCAGTATTTT. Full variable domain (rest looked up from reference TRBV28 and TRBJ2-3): DVKVTQSSRYLVKRTGEKVFLECVQDMDHENMFWYRQDPGLGLRLIYFSYDVKMKEKGDIPEGYSVSREKKERFSLILESASTNQTSMYLCASSSLIVGGVTDTQYFGPGTRLTVL.

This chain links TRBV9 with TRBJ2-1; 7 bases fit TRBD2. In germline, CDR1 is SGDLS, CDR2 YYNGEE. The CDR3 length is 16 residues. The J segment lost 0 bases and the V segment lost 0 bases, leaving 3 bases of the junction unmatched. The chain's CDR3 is CASSVVWEGSYNEQFF. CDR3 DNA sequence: TGTGCCAGCAGCGTAGTGTGGGAGGGCTCCTACAATGAGCAGTTCTTC.

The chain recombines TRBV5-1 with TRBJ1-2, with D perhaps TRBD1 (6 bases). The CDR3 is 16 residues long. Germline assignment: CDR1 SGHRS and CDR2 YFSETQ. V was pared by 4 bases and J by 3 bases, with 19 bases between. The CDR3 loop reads CASSPGSTQGHYGYTF. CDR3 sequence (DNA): TGCGCCAGCAGCCCCGGTTCCACGCAGGGGCACTATGGCTACACCTTC.

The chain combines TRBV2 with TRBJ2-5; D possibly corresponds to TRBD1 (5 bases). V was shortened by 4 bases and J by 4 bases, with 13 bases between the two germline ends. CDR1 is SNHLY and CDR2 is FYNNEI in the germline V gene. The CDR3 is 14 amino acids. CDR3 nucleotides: TGTGCCAGCAGTGTCGGGCAGGGAAGAGAGACCCAGTACTTC. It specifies CASSVGQGRETQYF. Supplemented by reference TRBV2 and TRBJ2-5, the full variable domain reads EPEVTQTPSHQVTQMGQEVILRCVPISNHLYFYWYRQILGQKVEFLVSFYNNEISEKSEIFDDQFSVERPDGSNFTLKIRSTKLEDSAMYFCASSVGQGRETQYFGPGTRLLVL.

The DNA of the CDR3 is TGTGCCAGCAGCCAAGGGCCAGGGTATACCTACGAGCAGTACTTC. It encodes CASSQGPGYTYEQYF. J is TRBJ2-7 and V is TRBV4-2, with D perhaps matching TRBD1 (5 bases). Germline assignment: CDR1 LGHNA and CDR2 YNFKEQ. V was clipped by 1 base and J by 2 bases, with 12 bases between them. The CDR3 runs 15 residues.

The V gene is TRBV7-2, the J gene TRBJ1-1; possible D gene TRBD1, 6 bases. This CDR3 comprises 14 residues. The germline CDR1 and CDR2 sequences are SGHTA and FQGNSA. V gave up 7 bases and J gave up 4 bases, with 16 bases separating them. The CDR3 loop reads CASTSTGAGTEAFF. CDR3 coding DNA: TGTGCCAGCACCTCGACAGGCGCTGGCACTGAAGCTTTCTTT.

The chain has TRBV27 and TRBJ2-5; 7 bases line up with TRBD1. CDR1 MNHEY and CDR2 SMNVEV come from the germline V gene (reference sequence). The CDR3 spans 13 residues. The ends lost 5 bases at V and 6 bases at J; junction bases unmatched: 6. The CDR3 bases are TGTGCCAGCAGTGCCAGACAGGGCAAGACCCAGTACTTC. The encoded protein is CASSARQGKTQYF.

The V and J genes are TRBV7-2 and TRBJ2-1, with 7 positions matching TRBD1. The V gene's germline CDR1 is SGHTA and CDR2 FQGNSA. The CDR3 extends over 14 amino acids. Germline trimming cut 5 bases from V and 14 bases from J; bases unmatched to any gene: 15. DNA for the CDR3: TGTGCCAGCAGCCTAGTTTACAGGGGCAAGGGGGAGTTCTTC. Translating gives CASSLVYRGKGEFF.

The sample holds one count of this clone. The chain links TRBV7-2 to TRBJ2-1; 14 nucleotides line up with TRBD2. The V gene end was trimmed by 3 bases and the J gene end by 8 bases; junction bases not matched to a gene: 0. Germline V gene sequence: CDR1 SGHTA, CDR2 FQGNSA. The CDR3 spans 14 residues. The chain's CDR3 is CASSLGLAGDEQFF. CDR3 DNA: TGTGCCAGCAGCTTGGGACTAGCGGGAGATGAGCAGTTCTTC.

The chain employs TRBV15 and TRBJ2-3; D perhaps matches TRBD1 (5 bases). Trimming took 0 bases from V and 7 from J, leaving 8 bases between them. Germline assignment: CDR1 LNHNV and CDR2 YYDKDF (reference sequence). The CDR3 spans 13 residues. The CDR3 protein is CATSRDGAYTQYF. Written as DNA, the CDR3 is TGTGCCACCAGCAGAGATGGGGCCTATACGCAGTATTTT.

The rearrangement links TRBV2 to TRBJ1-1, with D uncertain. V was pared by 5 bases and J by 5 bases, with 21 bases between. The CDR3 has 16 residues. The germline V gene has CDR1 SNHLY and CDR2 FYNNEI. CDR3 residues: CASSLPSDGGWTEAFF. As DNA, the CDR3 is TGTGCCAGCAGTCTCCCTTCGGACGGAGGATGGACTGAAGCTTTCTTT.

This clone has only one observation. CDR3 nucleotides: TGTGCCAGCAGTGAATCAGTCAGGGTCTATGGCTACACCTTC. Translated: CASSESVRVYGYTF. The chain recombines TRBV6-1 with TRBJ1-2, with D possibly TRBD1 on 5 matching bases. This CDR3 comprises 14 residues. Between the trimmed V and J ends, which lost 2 bases and 4 bases, there was a span of 11 bases. Germline CDR1 MNHNS, CDR2 SASEGT.

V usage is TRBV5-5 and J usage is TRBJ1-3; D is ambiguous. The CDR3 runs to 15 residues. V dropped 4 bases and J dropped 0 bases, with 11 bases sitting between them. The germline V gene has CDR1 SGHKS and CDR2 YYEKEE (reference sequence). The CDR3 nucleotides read TGTGCCAGCAGCACTCGGGATTACTCTGGAAACACCATATATTTT. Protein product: CASSTRDYSGNTIYF.

CDR3 DNA sequence: TGTGCCAGCAGCCGGGGCACCGGGGAGCTGTTTTTT. It yields the protein CASSRGTGELFF. The gene calls are TRBV7-6 and TRBJ2-2, with D possibly being TRBD2 (5 bases). V lost 5 bases to trimming and J lost 4 bases, with 5 bases between them. Germline V CDR1 and CDR2: SGHVS, FNYEAQ. This CDR3 spans 12 amino acids.